The 26 T cell receptor beta chains in this list originate from one sample, sequenced in a study of shared T cell receptors in the human thymus (dated by TCRdb to the early 2020s). Library creation used the immunoSEQ multiplex PCR assay. Sourced from immuneACCESS, this table was stored by TCRdb with only in-frame sequences that have V and J called. A share of the clones is absent; for the studies checked, an unresolved V gene accounts for under half, and the remainder has no known explanation. The sample yields approximately 580,000 clones; roughly 74% were counted once. The ten largest clones represent approximately 0.013% of the sample. These data also formed part of another study, on human thymus T cells.

The sequencing sample was made of thymocytes. These receptor sequences come from a boy less than two years old with a congenital heart defect. Donor details come from another sample of the same person, matched by shared clones.

The gene calls are TRBV7-8 and TRBJ2-1; 14 bases fit TRBD2. The CDR3 length is 19 residues. V shed 5 bases and J 6 bases; nucleotides not matched to a gene: 15. Germline CDR1 and CDR2: SGHVS and FQNEAQ. CDR3 bases: TGTGCCAGCAGCCACCTCACCGGGACTAGCGGGAGAAGGGGCAATGAGCAGTTCTTC. Its translation: CASSHLTGTSGRRGNEQFF.

The chain is built from TRBV7-2 and TRBJ2-7; possible D gene TRBD2, 6 bases. The V gene's germline CDR1 is SGHTA and CDR2 FQGNSA. Trimming took off 5 bases at V and 1 base at J, with 12 bases between the two ends. CDR3 length equals 14 residues. This CDR3 is CASSQGAGSYEQYF. The CDR3 bases are TGTGCCAGCAGCCAAGGGGCGGGATCCTACGAGCAGTACTTC.

V usage is TRBV10-3 and J usage is TRBJ1-1; 10 nucleotides align to TRBD1. The CDR3 sequence is 16 residues long. V lost 0 bases to trimming and J lost 0 bases; unmatched junction nucleotides: 1. The V gene's germline CDR1 is ENHRY and CDR2 SYGVKD. CDR3 in amino acids: CAISESGTGVNTEAFF. CDR3 DNA sequence: TGTGCCATCAGTGAGTCTGGGACAGGGGTGAACACTGAAGCTTTCTTT.

This chain connects TRBV7-9 to TRBJ2-3, with 8 nucleotides matching TRBD1. Germline assignment: CDR1 SEHNR and CDR2 FQNEAQ (reference sequence). The CDR3 extends over 16 amino acids. After removal of 4 bases from V and 0 bases from J, the junction contained 6 bases not matched to a gene. The CDR3: CASSSRDRKSTDTQYF. DNA of the CDR3: TGTGCCAGCAGCTCACGGGACAGGAAAAGCACAGATACGCAGTATTTT.

In its sample, this clone was seen once. The junction and the germline gene differ at one end; a read error may be behind it. The chain recombines TRBV7-9 with TRBJ1-2; D ambiguous. The CDR3 totals 15 residues. Germline V gives CDR1 SEHNR, CDR2 FQNEAQ (reference sequence). The CDR3 sequence is CTSSDTDGFPYCYTF. CDR3 DNA: TGTACCAGCAGCGACACCGACGGCTTCCCGTACTGCTACACCTTC.

The chain joins TRBV7-6 to TRBJ2-1, with 9 bases identical to TRBD2. In germline, CDR1 is SGHVS, CDR2 FNYEAQ. V lost 5 bases, J lost 4 bases, and 6 bases stayed unmatched. CDR3 size: 15 residues. Here the CDR3 DNA reads TGTGCCAGCAGCCCGCGGGAGGGGAAATACAATGAGCAGTTCTTC. Translation gives CASSPREGKYNEQFF.

The CDR3 DNA is TGTGCCTGGAGTGTATACCTAGCGGGCACAAGGTCCTACGAGCAGTACTTC. Amino acid sequence: CAWSVYLAGTRSYEQYF. The chain uses TRBV30 and TRBJ2-5, with 8 bases that match TRBD2. The J call may be wrong; the DNA end is better matched by TRBJ2-7. Germline values: CDR1 GTSNPN, CDR2 SVGIG (reference sequence). The CDR3 has 17 residues.

The chain is built from TRBV20-1 and TRBJ2-5; maybe TRBD1 (6 bases). Trimming removed 6 bases at V and 4 bases at J, with 9 bases between. CDR1 and CDR2 from the germline V gene are DFQATT and SNEGSKA (reference sequence). This CDR3 spans 11 amino acids. For the CDR3, the DNA is TGCAGTGCCGGGACACTAGAGACCCAGTACTTC. Translation gives CSAGTLETQYF.

This clone has only one observation. This sample also contains other DNA sequences that code for the same CDR3. The chain employs TRBV30 and TRBJ2-7; no clear D. V lost 0 bases to trimming and J lost 1 base, with 16 bases between them. The CDR3 extends over 16 amino acids. Per germline, CDR1 GTSNPN and CDR2 SVGIG (reference sequence). In nucleotides, the CDR3 is TGTGCCTGGAGTGTACGATCGCCGAAGGAGTCCTACGAGCAGTACTTC. It is translated as CAWSVRSPKESYEQYF.

CDR3 sequence: CASSPQGKETQYF. The CDR3 nucleotides read TGTGCCAGCTCACCACAGGGGAAGGAGACCCAGTACTTC. The chain is built from TRBV18 and TRBJ2-5; D perhaps matches TRBD1 (5 bases). With 1 base removed from V and 5 bases from J, the gap between germline ends came to 8 bases. Looked up from germline, CDR1 is KGHSH and CDR2 is LQKENI. The CDR3 spans 13 residues.

The chain couples TRBV9 to TRBJ2-1, with TRBD2 matching 11 bases. Germline loops: CDR1 SGDLS, CDR2 YYNGEE. The CDR3 totals 15 residues. V lost 1 base and J lost 8; bases outside the gene matches: 5. Here the CDR3 reads CASSVTSGSFHEQFF. CDR3 DNA sequence: TGTGCCAGCAGCGTAACTAGCGGGAGTTTCCATGAGCAGTTCTTC.

The rearrangement links TRBV30 to TRBJ1-1; unclear D gene. The germline CDR1 and CDR2 sequences are GTSNPN and SVGIG (reference sequence). V was cut by 1 base and J by 7 bases, with 19 bases left in between. This CDR3 has 15 amino acids. DNA for the CDR3: TGTGCCTGGAGTGACCGCGAGGACGGAGGATTTGAAGCTTTCTTT. Translating gives CAWSDREDGGFEAFF.

The J gene is TRBJ1-1, the V gene TRBV6-1; 7 positions agree with TRBD1. The trim removed 5 bases at V and 1 base at J, leaving 7 bases unmatched. The length of the CDR3 is 15 residues. Germline assignment: CDR1 MNHNS and CDR2 SASEGT. The chain's CDR3 is CASSPRDRPNTEAFF. For the CDR3, the DNA is TGTGCCAGCAGTCCCCGGGACAGACCGAACACTGAAGCTTTCTTT.

The CDR3 spells CASSRDGDNQPQHF. In DNA, the CDR3 is TGTGCCAGCAGCCGAGACGGGGACAATCAGCCCCAGCATTTT. The chain uses TRBV7-8 and TRBJ1-5; D remains ambiguous. The V end lost 5 bases, the J end lost 3 bases, and 11 bases lay between the germline ends. Germline lookup yields CDR1 SGHVS and CDR2 FQNEAQ. The CDR3 consists of 14 residues.

The chain recombines TRBV29-1 with TRBJ2-5, with 9 positions matching TRBD1. The germline V gene has CDR1 SQVTM and CDR2 ANQGSEA. J lost 5 bases, V lost 7 bases, and 8 bases had no gene match. The CDR3 runs to 13 residues. The CDR3, as DNA: TGCAGCGCTCAGACAGGGGGGTCGGAGACCCAGTACTTC. Amino acid sequence: CSAQTGGSETQYF. The variable domain in full, completed from reference TRBV29-1 and TRBJ2-5, reads SAVISQKPSRDICQRGTSLTIQCQVDSQVTMMFWYRQQPGQSLTLIATANQGSEATYESGFVIDKFPISRPNLTFSTLTVSNMSPEDSSIYLCSAQTGGSETQYFGPGTRLLVL.

The chain employs TRBV9 and TRBJ1-2; 8 nucleotides line up with TRBD1. The V gene end was trimmed by 4 bases and the J gene end by 7 bases; junction bases not matched to a gene: 12. The germline gives CDR1 SGDLS, CDR2 YYNGEE. There are 15 residues in the CDR3. The CDR3 DNA reads as TGTGCCAGCAGCCCCCGGGACAGGCCTAGGCTTGGCTACACCTTC. This gives the protein CASSPRDRPRLGYTF. Based on the CDR3 plus reference TRBV9 and TRBJ1-2, the full variable domain is DSGVTQTPKHLITATGQRVTLRCSPRSGDLSVYWYQQSLDQGLQFLIQYYNGEERAKGNILERFSAQQFPDLHSELNLSSLELGDSALYFCASSPRDRPRLGYTFGSGTRLTVV.

This rearrangement joins TRBV7-2 to TRBJ2-3; 7 nucleotides agree with TRBD2. This CDR3 spans 17 amino acids. Trimming took 8 bases from V and 1 from J; bases not matched to a gene: 15. Germline assignment: CDR1 SGHTA and CDR2 FQGNSA. DNA of the CDR3: TGTGCCAGCGCGCTTAATCCCCCCCGGGAGGGCACAGATACGCAGTATTTT. Its translation: CASALNPPREGTDTQYF.

V gene TRBV5-1 combines with J gene TRBJ2-5; D might be TRBD2 (5 bases). The ends were cut back, 0 bases at V and 4 bases at J, with 10 bases in the middle. The germline CDR1 and CDR2 sequences are SGHRS and YFSETQ. This CDR3 is built from 14 residues. CDR3 residues: CASSLVSERETQYF. The CDR3 nucleotides read TGCGCCAGCAGCTTGGTTAGCGAGAGAGAGACCCAGTACTTC.

With regard to this clone: Distinct nucleotide sequences in the sample also encode this CDR3. The CDR3 region is CASSPDRGETQYF. CDR3 DNA: TGTGCCAGCAGCCCGGACCGCGGGGAGACCCAGTACTTC. V gene TRBV7-2 combines with J gene TRBJ2-5, with D maybe TRBD2 (5 bases). In germline, CDR1 is SGHTA, CDR2 FQGNSA. Trimming shortened V by 5 bases and J by 5 bases, and 12 bases separated the two germline ends. The CDR3 loop spans 13 amino acids.

This chain connects TRBV7-6 to TRBJ2-5; 8 nucleotides match TRBD2. The better agreement between TRBJ2-7 and the DNA end casts doubt on the J call. CDR1 is SGHVS and CDR2 is FNYEAQ in the germline V gene. The CDR3 is 16 residues long. CDR3 residues: CASSLIAGPLQGEQYF. CDR3 DNA: TGTGCCAGCAGCTTAATAGCGGGACCACTACAGGGCGAGCAGTACTTC.

The rearrangement uses TRBV28 and TRBJ2-7, with 7 positions matching TRBD1. CDR3 size: 14 residues. The V gene end was trimmed by 4 bases and the J gene end by 7 bases; junction bases not matched to a gene: 10. Germline lookup yields CDR1 MDHEN and CDR2 SYDVKM. The chain's CDR3 is CASSSFRDSLEQYF. The CDR3 DNA sequence: TGTGCCAGCAGTTCGTTCCGGGACAGCCTAGAGCAGTACTTC. Full variable domain (missing parts from reference TRBV28 and TRBJ2-7): DVKVTQSSRYLVKRTGEKVFLECVQDMDHENMFWYRQDPGLGLRLIYFSYDVKMKEKGDIPEGYSVSREKKERFSLILESASTNQTSMYLCASSSFRDSLEQYFGPGTRLTVT.

The chain joins TRBV4-2 to TRBJ2-2, with a possible D match to TRBD1 (5 bases). The ends were cut back, 1 base at V and 4 bases at J, with 13 bases in the middle. The germline V gene has CDR1 LGHNA and CDR2 YNFKEQ. The CDR3 spans 16 residues. CDR3 bases: TGTGCCAGCAGCCAAGTATTTCGCAGGGCCACCGGGGAGCTGTTTTTT. Encoded protein: CASSQVFRRATGELFF.

The chain links TRBV30 to TRBJ1-5; D is uncertain. Germline CDR1 and CDR2: GTSNPN and SVGIG (reference sequence). The germline V and J ends were trimmed by 4 bases and 4 bases, with 11 bases remaining between them. The CDR3 sequence is 13 residues long. CDR3 residues: CAWTLEENQPQHF. The DNA of the CDR3 is TGTGCCTGGACCCTAGAGGAAAATCAGCCCCAGCATTTT.

The rearrangement joins TRBV7-8 to TRBJ2-5; perhaps TRBD2 as D (6 bases). Germline CDR1 reads SGHVS; CDR2 reads FQNEAQ. The CDR3 has 17 amino acids. Trimming cost V 2 bases and J 2 bases, with 18 bases left between them. Here the CDR3 reads CASSLNHPGLHQETQYF. DNA for the CDR3: TGTGCCAGCAGCTTAAACCATCCGGGACTTCATCAAGAGACCCAGTACTTC.

CDR3 region: CASSLECFRGVQLEAFF. The CDR3 DNA reads TGTGCCAGCAGCTTAGAATGTTTTCGGGGGGTCCAGCTTGAAGCTTTCTTT. The chain links TRBV11-2 to TRBJ1-1; a weak D match, TRBD1 (5 bases). Germline V gives CDR1 SGHAT, CDR2 FQNNGV. The CDR3 extends over 17 amino acids. V was cut by 0 bases and J by 7 bases, with 21 bases left in between.

The chain combines TRBV2 with TRBJ2-7, with 9 bases that match TRBD2. Germline CDR1 is SNHLY and CDR2 is FYNNEI. This CDR3 contains 15 residues. J gave up 3 bases and V 10 bases, and 13 bases lay outside the gene matches. The CDR3 DNA follows: TGTGCCATAAGTTTCGGACTAGCGTTTATCTACGAGCAGTACTTC. Its translation is CAISFGLAFIYEQYF.